These 21 T cell receptor beta chains came from one sample sequenced in a study of T cells in women clearing cervical HPV infection. Sequencing was performed with immunoSEQ multiplex PCR; in TCRdb, only in-frame clones are kept and a portion is missing. The ten top clones account for 6% to 6.5%, within a sample of tens of thousands of clones. The source material was blood buffy coat. The receptors shown here come from a woman aged 18-70 years with a cervical HPV16 infection that either progressed to CIN3+ or cleared (not recorded which).

Regarding this clone: The read ends 3 residues early relative to the CDR3; the germline J gene fills the gap. The gene calls are TRBV20-1 and TRBJ2-7; D is possibly TRBD1 (5 bases). Germline assignment: CDR1 DFQATT and CDR2 SNEGSKA (reference sequence). Deletions cut 3 bases from V and 0 bases from J, with 15 bases between. The CDR3 runs to 15 residues. CDR3 amino acids: CSASDGPTDSYEQYF. The part of the CDR3 DNA that was read is TGCAGTGCTAGCGACGGACCGACAGACTCCTACGAG.

As concerns this clone: The CDR3 end is not reached by the read, which stops 3 residues before it; the germline J gene fills it in. The V gene is TRBV19, the J gene TRBJ1-1; D uncertain. Trimming took off 2 bases at V and 5 bases at J, with 9 bases between the two ends. The V gene's germline CDR1 is LNHDA and CDR2 SQIVND (reference sequence). The CDR3 extends over 13 amino acids. The part of the CDR3 DNA that was read is TGTGCCAGTAGTATATATTCCCCTACTGAA. Amino acid sequence: CASSIYSPTE. The entire CDR3 sequence reads CASSIYSPTEAFF.

As to this clone: The CDR3 is cut off 3 residues early in the read; its end comes from the germline J gene. This chain joins TRBV5-6 and TRBJ2-7, with D possibly being TRBD2 (7 bases). Germline V lookup: CDR1 SGHDT, CDR2 YYEEEE. The CDR3 totals 15 residues. The V end lost 0 bases, the J end lost 0 bases, and 10 bases lay between the germline ends. The CDR3 loop reads CASSLGGGSSYEQYF. Incomplete CDR3 DNA: TGTGCCAGCAGCTTGGGCGGGGGCAGCTCCTACGAG.

For this clone: The read terminates 3 residues before the CDR3 end, so the remaining end is supplied by the germline J gene. The gene calls are TRBV29-1 and TRBJ1-4, with a tentative D call TRBD1 (5 bases). This CDR3 contains 13 residues. Germline-derived CDR1 and CDR2 are SQVTM and ANQGSEA. Trimming shortened V by 4 bases and J by 5 bases, and 11 bases separated the two germline ends. Incomplete CDR3 DNA: TGCAGCGTTGTGGCGGGGGGAAATGAAAAA. It is translated as CSVVAGGNEK. The whole CDR3 sequence is CSVVAGGNEKLFF.

Points on this clone: From the germline J gene comes the end of the CDR3, since the read stops 3 residues before it. The rearrangement links TRBV2 to TRBJ2-2, with D maybe TRBD1 (7 bases). Germline V lookup: CDR1 SNHLY, CDR2 FYNNEI. This CDR3 contains 14 residues. V shed 10 bases and J shed 4 bases, with 16 bases lying between them. The covered CDR3 bases are TGTGCCACCAAGGGTCAGGGGGGCACCGGGGAG. Translated: CATKGQGGTGE. The full CDR3 protein reads CATKGQGGTGELFF. Complete variable domain (other parts from reference TRBV2 and TRBJ2-2): EPEVTQTPSHQVTQMGQEVILRCVPISNHLYFYWYRQILGQKVEFLVSFYNNEISEKSEIFDDQFSVERPDGSNFTLKIRSTKLEDSAMYFCATKGQGGTGELFFGEGSRLTVL.

For this clone: The junction departs from germline at one end; a sequencing error may be responsible. The observed sequence ends 3 residues before the CDR3 terminus, with the missing tail filled in from the germline J gene. The V call is TRBV4-2, the J call TRBJ2-5; 7 bases are shared with TRBD2. The length of the CDR3 is 16 residues. From germline, CDR1 is LGHNA and CDR2 YNFKEQ. CDR3 protein: CASSQGAQGEGETQYF. CDR3 DNA, as far as it was read: TGCGCCAGCAGCCAAGGGGCCCAAGGGGAGGGAGAGACC.

A remark on this clone: The sequenced fragment ends 3 residues before the CDR3 boundary, so the rest is inferred from the germline J gene. The chain uses TRBV7-8 and TRBJ1-1; D is possibly TRBD1 (5 bases). The CDR3 consists of 14 residues. Germline loops: CDR1 SGHVS, CDR2 FQNEAQ. The CDR3 DNA, read in part, is TGTGCCAGCAACCCGACAGTGACTTCCTACGAG. It codes for CASNPTVTSYE. The whole CDR3 protein is CASNPTVTSYEAFF.

Points on this clone: The read comes to an end 3 residues before the CDR3 does, leaving the germline J gene to fill in the end. V is TRBV19 and J is TRBJ2-3; D tentatively fits TRBD1 or TRBD2 (5 bases each). The CDR3 sequence is 13 residues long. Germline V lookup: CDR1 LNHDA, CDR2 SQIVND (reference sequence). The DNA read from the CDR3 is TGTGCCAGTAGGGGCAGGGTGGGAGAGACG. The encoded protein is CASRGRVGET. In full, the CDR3 reads CASRGRVGETQYF. Full variable domain (outside the CDR3, taken from reference TRBV19 and TRBJ2-3): DGGITQSPKYLFRKEGQNVTLSCEQNLNHDAMYWYRQDPGQGLRLIYYSQIVNDFQKGDIAEGYSVSREKKESFPLTVTSAQKNPTAFYLCASRGRVGETQYFGPGTRLTVL.

About this clone itself: The read ends 3 residues shy of where the CDR3 ends; the end is completed using the germline J gene. The rearrangement joins TRBV7-2 to TRBJ2-2; no definite D call. V was shortened by 5 bases and J by 9 bases, with 13 bases between the two germline ends. The CDR3 is made up of 13 amino acids. Per germline, CDR1 SGHTA and CDR2 FQGNSA. The sequenced part of the CDR3 DNA is TGTGCCAGCAGCGAAACACCTTGGTGGGAG. Residues: CASSETPWWE. The entire CDR3 reads CASSETPWWELFF.

With respect to this clone: The read stops 3 residues short of the end of the CDR3; the missing end is completed from the germline J gene. This chain connects TRBV5-5 to TRBJ2-3, with 8 bases aligning to TRBD2. CDR1 and CDR2 from the germline V gene are SGHKS and YYEKEE (reference sequence). Unmatched junction bases numbered 7, after V lost 5 bases and J lost 5 bases. This CDR3 has 14 amino acids. The sequenced CDR3 bases are TGTGCCAGCAGACTCGGGGGGGTAGTAGATACG. Protein sequence: CASRLGGVVDT. The whole CDR3 sequence is CASRLGGVVDTQYF. Drawing the rest from reference TRBV5-5 and TRBJ2-3, the complete variable domain is DAGVTQSPTHLIKTRGQQVTLRCSPISGHKSVSWYQQVLGQGPQFIFQYYEKEERGRGNFPDRFSARQFPNYSSELNVNALLLGDSALYLCASRLGGVVDTQYFGPGTRLTVL.

As for this clone: Read sequence stops 3 residues before the CDR3 end, and the germline J gene provides the missing end. The chain carries TRBV20-1 and TRBJ2-1, with no clear D. The CDR3 is made up of 12 amino acids. CDR1 is DFQATT and CDR2 is SNEGSKA in the germline V gene (reference sequence). Trimming left V 1 base short and J 7 bases short, with 8 bases between. The covered CDR3 bases are TGCAGTGCTAGAGTCGACTCGAATGAG. Protein sequence: CSARVDSNE. The complete CDR3 reads CSARVDSNEQFF.

In the case of this clone: From the germline J gene comes the end of the CDR3, since the read stops 3 residues before it. The genes are TRBV5-1 and TRBJ1-1; D not certain. There are 15 residues in the CDR3. From germline, CDR1 is SGHRS and CDR2 YFSETQ. Trimming took off 4 bases at V and 0 bases at J, with 13 bases between the two ends. The CDR3 here is CASSTQSPVNTEAFF. The sequenced CDR3 bases are TGCGCCAGCAGCACCCAGTCCCCCGTGAACACTGAA.

As to this clone: The read ends 3 residues shy of where the CDR3 ends; the end is completed using the germline J gene. The V and J genes are TRBV7-3 and TRBJ2-3, with a tentative D call TRBD1 (5 bases). Germline lookup yields CDR1 SGHTA and CDR2 FQGTGA. With 0 bases removed from V and 4 bases from J, the gap between germline ends came to 5 bases. This CDR3 has 13 residues. CDR3 residues: CASSLTRADTQYF. CDR3 bases read: TGTGCCAGCAGCTTAACCAGGGCAGATACG.

Remarks on this clone: The CDR3 end lies 3 residues beyond the end of the read and is filled in from the germline J gene. The chain employs TRBV14 and TRBJ2-7; D unresolved. With 0 bases removed from V and 2 bases from J, the gap between germline ends came to 11 bases. Germline loops: CDR1 SGHDN, CDR2 FVKESK. The CDR3 runs 15 residues. The sequenced CDR3 bases are TGTGCCAGCAGCCAAGATCTAGTCGTGGCCTACGAG. Translation gives CASSQDLVVAYE. The full CDR3 sequence reads CASSQDLVVAYEQYF.

The CDR3 region is CASSPTSGSTGELFF. The sequenced part of the CDR3 DNA is TGTGCCAGCAGCCCGACTAGCGGGTCCACCGGGGAG. The rearrangement links TRBV2 to TRBJ2-2; 10 bases agree with TRBD2. The read is 3 residues too short to cover the CDR3 end, so that end is filled in from the germline J gene. Germline V gene lookup returns CDR1 SNHLY and CDR2 FYNNEI. J gave up 4 bases and V 6 bases, and 5 bases lay outside the gene matches. The CDR3 is 15 amino acids.

With respect to this clone: The read ends 3 residues early relative to the CDR3; the germline J gene fills the gap. The chain combines TRBV12-5 with TRBJ2-3; 10 bases match TRBD1. Germline CDR1 is LGHNT and CDR2 is FRNRAP. This CDR3 has 17 amino acids. The CDR3 loop is CASGSNRGTGAGETQYF. CDR3 DNA (partial): TGTGCTAGTGGTTCAAACCGGGGGACAGGGGCCGGAGAGACG.

As for this clone: The CDR3 extends 3 residues past the end of the read, so its final part is completed from the germline J gene. The V call is TRBV6-8, the J call TRBJ1-5, with TRBD1 matching 9 bases. Germline trimming cut 4 bases from V and 0 bases from J; bases unmatched to any gene: 13. This CDR3 contains 19 residues. Germline V gene lookup returns CDR1 MNHGY and CDR2 SAAAGT. The covered CDR3 bases are TGTGCCAGCAGTTTGCCCCGGGACAGGGATTCCTATAGCAATCAGCCC. Its translation is CASSLPRDRDSYSNQP. The whole CDR3 sequence is CASSLPRDRDSYSNQPQHF.

As regards this clone: The read ends 3 residues early relative to the CDR3; the germline J gene fills the gap. The rearrangement uses TRBV2 and TRBJ1-2; the match to TRBD1 covers 8 bases. The CDR3 runs to 14 residues. Germline trimming cut 5 bases from V and 5 bases from J; bases unmatched to any gene: 7. Germline CDR1 is SNHLY and CDR2 is FYNNEI. The sequenced CDR3 bases are TGTGCCAGCAGTCCGGACAGGGAGTTATATGGC. This translates into CASSPDRELYG. The entire CDR3 is CASSPDRELYGYTF.

A remark on this clone: The read gets to within 3 residues of the CDR3 end, and the germline J gene fills in the rest. The chain joins TRBV11-1 to TRBJ2-1; 8 positions match TRBD1. Germline V gene sequence: CDR1 SGHAT, CDR2 FQDESV (reference sequence). Unmatched junction bases numbered 6, after V lost 2 bases and J lost 9 bases. The CDR3 totals 14 residues. CDR3 bases read: TGTGCCAGCAGCTTATCTACGGACAGGGCTGAG. Translated, it gives CASSLSTDRAE. The entire CDR3 sequence reads CASSLSTDRAEQFF.

As regards this clone: The DNA ends 3 residues before the CDR3 does, and the rest of the CDR3 is filled in from the germline J gene. This chain joins TRBV28 and TRBJ2-7; D perhaps matches TRBD2 (6 bases). Germline CDR1 reads MDHEN; CDR2 reads SYDVKM. V lost 6 bases, J lost 2 bases, and 20 bases lay in between. The CDR3 is made up of 16 amino acids. CDR3 sequence: CASRDPRGKSPYEQYF. The sequenced part of the CDR3 DNA is TGTGCCAGCAGGGACCCCCGGGGGAAGAGCCCCTACGAG.

Concerning this clone: The CDR3 end falls 3 residues outside the read, so it is completed with the germline J gene. V is TRBV6-1 and J is TRBJ2-5, with D perhaps given as TRBD1 or TRBD2 (6 bases each). In germline, CDR1 is MNHNS, CDR2 SASEGT. The CDR3 length is 17 residues. The ends were cut back, 2 bases at V and 6 bases at J, with 22 bases in the middle. The sequenced CDR3 bases are TGTGCCAGCAGTGAAAGAGGGGGAACGGGGAGGATGAAGACC. Its protein product is CASSERGGTGRMKT. The full CDR3 reads CASSERGGTGRMKTQYF.